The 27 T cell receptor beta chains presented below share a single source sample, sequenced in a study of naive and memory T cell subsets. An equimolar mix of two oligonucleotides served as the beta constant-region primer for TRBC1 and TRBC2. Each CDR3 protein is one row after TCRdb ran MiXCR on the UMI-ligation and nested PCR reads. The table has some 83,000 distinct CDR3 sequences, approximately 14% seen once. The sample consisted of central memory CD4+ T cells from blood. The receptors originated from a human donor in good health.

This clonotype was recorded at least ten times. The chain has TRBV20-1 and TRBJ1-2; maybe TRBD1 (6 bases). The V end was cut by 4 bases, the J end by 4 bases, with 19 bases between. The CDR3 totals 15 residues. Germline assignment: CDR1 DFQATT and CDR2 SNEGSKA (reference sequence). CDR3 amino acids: CSATSDSTQVYGYTF. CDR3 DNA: TGCAGTGCTACGTCGGACAGCACCCAAGTCTATGGCTACACCTTC.

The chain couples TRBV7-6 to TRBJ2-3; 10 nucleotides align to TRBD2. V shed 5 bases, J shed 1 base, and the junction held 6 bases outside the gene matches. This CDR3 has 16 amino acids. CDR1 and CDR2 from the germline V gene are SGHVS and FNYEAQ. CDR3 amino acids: CASSPAGGPGTDTQYF. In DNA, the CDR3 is TGTGCCAGCAGCCCAGCGGGAGGGCCGGGCACAGATACGCAGTATTTT.

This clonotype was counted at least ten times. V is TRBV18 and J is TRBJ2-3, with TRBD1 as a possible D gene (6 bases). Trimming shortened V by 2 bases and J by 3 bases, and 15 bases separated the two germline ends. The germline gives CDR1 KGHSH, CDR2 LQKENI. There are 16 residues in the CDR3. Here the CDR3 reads CASSPGMAGATDTQYF. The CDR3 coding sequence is TGTGCCAGCTCACCAGGGATGGCAGGGGCAACAGATACGCAGTATTTT.

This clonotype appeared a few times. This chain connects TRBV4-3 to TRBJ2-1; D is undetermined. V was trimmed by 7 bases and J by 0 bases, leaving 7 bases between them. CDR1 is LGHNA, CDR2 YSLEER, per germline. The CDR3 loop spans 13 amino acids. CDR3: CASIKCSYNEQFF. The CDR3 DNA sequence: TGCGCCAGCATAAAGTGCTCCTACAATGAGCAGTTCTTC.

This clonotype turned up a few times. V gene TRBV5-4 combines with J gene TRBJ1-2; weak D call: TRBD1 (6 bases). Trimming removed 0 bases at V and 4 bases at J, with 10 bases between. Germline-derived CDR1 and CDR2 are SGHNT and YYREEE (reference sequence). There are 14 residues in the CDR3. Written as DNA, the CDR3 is TGTGCCAGCAGCTTGGGACAGGCGAGCTATGGCTACACCTTC. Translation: CASSLGQASYGYTF.

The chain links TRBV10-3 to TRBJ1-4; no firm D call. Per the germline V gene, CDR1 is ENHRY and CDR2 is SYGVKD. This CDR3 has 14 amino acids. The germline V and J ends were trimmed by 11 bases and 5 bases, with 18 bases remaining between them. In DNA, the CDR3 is TGTGCCGTCGGGGAGGCGGAACCCAATGAAAAACTGTTTTTT. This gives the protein CAVGEAEPNEKLFF.

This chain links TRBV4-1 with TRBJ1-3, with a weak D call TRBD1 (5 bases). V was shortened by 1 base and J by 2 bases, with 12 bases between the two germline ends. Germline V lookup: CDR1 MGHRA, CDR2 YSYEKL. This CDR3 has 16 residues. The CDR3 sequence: CASSQVPGSAGNTIYF. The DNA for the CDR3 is TGCGCCAGCAGCCAAGTACCAGGGTCGGCTGGAAACACCATATATTTT.

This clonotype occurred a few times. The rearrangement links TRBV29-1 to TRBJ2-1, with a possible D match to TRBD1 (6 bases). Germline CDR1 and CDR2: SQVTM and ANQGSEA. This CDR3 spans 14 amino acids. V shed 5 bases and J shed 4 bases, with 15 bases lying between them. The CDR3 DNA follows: TGCAGCGTTCGACTTAGAGGGGGTTACAATGAGCAGTTCTTC. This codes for CSVRLRGGYNEQFF.

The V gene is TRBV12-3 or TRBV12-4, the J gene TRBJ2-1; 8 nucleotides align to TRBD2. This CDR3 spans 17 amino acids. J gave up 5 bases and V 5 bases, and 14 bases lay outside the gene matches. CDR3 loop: CASSPSRLAGSDNEQFF. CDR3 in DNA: TGTGCCAGCAGTCCCTCCCGGCTAGCGGGTAGTGACAATGAGCAGTTCTTC.

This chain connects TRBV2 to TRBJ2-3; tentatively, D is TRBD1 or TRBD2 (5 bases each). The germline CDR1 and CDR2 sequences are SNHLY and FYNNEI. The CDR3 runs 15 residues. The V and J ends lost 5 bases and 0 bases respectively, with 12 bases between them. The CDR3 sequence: CASSQDTGSTDTQYF. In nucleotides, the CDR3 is TGTGCCAGCAGTCAGGACACGGGGAGCACAGATACGCAGTATTTT.

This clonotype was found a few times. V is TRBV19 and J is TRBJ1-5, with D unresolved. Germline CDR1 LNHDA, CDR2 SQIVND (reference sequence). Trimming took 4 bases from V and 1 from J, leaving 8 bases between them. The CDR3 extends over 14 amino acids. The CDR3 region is CASSRALSNQPQHF. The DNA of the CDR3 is TGTGCCAGTAGTAGGGCTCTGAGCAATCAGCCCCAGCATTTT.

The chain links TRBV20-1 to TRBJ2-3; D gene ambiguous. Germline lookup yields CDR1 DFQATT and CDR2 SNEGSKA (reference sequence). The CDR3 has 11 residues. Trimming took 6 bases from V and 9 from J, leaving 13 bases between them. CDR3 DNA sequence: TGCAGTGCATCGAGTCCCCCGACGCAGTATTTT. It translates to CSASSPPTQYF.

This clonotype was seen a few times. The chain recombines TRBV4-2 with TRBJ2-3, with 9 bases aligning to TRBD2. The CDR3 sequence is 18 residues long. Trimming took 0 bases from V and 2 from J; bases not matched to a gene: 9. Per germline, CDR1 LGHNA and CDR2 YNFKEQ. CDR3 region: CASSQDRRSGRSTDTQYF. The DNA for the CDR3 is TGTGCCAGCAGCCAAGACCGACGGAGCGGGAGGTCCACAGATACGCAGTATTTT.

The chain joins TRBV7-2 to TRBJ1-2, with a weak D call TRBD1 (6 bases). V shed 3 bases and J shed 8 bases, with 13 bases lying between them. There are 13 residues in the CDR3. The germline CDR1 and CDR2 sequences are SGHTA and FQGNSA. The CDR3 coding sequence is TGTGCCAGCAGCTTGTTGGGGGGCGGCGGCTACACCTTC. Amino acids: CASSLLGGGGYTF.

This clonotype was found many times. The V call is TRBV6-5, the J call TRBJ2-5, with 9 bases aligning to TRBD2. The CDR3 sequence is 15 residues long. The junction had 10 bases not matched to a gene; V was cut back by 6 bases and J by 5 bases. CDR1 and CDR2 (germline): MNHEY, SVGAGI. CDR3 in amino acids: CASSLSGSGGETQYF. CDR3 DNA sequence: TGTGCCAGCAGCCTTAGCGGGAGTGGTGGGGAGACCCAGTACTTC.

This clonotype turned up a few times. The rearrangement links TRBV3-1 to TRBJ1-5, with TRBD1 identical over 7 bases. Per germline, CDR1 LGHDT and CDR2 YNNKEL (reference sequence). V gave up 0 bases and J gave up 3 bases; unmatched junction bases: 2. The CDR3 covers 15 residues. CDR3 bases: TGTGCCAGCAGCCAAGATGGGACAGACAATCAGCCCCAGCATTTT. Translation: CASSQDGTDNQPQHF.

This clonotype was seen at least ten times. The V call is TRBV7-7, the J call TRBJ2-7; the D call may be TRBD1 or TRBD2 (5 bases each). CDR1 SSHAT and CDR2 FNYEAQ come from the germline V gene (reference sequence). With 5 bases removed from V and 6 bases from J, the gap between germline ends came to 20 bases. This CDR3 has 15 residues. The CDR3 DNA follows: TGTGCCAGCAGCCCATCCGGGACCACCGAAGGCGAGCAGTACTTC. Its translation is CASSPSGTTEGEQYF.

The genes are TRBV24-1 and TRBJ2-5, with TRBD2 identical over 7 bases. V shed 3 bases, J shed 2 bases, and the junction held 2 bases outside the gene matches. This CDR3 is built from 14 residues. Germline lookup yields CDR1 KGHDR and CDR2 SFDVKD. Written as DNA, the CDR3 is TGTGCCACCAGTGATGGCGGGAGTCAAGAGACCCAGTACTTC. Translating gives CATSDGGSQETQYF.

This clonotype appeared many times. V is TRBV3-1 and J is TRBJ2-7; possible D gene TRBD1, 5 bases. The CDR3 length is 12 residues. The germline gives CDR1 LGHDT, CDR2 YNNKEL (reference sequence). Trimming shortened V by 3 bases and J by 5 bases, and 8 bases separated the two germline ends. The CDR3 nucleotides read TGTGCCAGCAGCCACCTAGGGGACGAGCAGTACTTC. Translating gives CASSHLGDEQYF.

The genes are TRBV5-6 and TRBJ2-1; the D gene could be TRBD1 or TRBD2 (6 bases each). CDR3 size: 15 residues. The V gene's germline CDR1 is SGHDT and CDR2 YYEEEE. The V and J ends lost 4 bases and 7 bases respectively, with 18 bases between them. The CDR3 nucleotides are TGTGCCAGCAGCCCCTGGGGGGCGAAAGGTAATGAGCAGTTCTTC. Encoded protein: CASSPWGAKGNEQFF.

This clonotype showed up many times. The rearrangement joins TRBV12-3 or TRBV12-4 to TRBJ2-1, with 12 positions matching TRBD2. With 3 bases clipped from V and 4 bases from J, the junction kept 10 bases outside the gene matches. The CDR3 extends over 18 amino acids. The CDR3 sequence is CASSFTSGRLLSYNEQFF. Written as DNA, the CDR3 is TGTGCCAGCAGTTTTACTAGCGGGAGGTTACTTTCATACAATGAGCAGTTCTTC.

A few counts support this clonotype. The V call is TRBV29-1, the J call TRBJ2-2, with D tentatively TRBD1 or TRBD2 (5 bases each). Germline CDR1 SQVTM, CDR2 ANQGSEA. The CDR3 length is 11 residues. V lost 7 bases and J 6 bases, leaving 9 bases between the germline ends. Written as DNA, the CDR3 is TGCAGCGGGGGGACGTCCGGGGAGCTGTTTTTT. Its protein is CSGGTSGELFF.

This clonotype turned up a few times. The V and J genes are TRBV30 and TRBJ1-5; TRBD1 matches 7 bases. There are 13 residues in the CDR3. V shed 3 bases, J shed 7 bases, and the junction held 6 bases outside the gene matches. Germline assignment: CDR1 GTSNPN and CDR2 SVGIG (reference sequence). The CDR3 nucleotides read TGTGCCTGGAGCTTTACAGGGGACCAGCCCCAGCATTTT. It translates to CAWSFTGDQPQHF.

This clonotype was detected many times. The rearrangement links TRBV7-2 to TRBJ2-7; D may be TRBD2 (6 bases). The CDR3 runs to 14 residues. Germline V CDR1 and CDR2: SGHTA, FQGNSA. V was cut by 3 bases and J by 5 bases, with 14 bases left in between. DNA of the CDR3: TGTGCCAGCAGCTTCCTACGGGAGATCAACGAGCAGTACTTC. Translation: CASSFLREINEQYF.

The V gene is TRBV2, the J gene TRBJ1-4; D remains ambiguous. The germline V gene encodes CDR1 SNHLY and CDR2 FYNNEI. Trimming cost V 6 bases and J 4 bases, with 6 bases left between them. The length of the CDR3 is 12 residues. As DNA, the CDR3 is TGTGCCAGCAGAGGGAATAATGAAAAACTGTTTTTT. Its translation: CASRGNNEKLFF.

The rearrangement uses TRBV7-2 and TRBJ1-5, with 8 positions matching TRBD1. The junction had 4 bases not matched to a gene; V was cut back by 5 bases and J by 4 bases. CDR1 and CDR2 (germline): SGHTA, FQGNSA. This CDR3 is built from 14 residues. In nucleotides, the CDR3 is TGTGCCAGCAGCCCCGACAGGGGAAATCAGCCCCAGCATTTT. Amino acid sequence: CASSPDRGNQPQHF.

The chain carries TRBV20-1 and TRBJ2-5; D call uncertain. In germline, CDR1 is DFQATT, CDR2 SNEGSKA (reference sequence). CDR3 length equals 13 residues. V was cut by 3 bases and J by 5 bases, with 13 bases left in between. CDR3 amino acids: CSASVPPGETQYF. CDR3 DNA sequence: TGCAGTGCTAGTGTCCCCCCGGGTGAGACCCAGTACTTC.